This T cell receptor beta chain comes out of a study of spatial heterogeneity in lung cancer. Time point noted: sample taken at primary tumor resection. Whole RNA, which was extracted from tumor, nontumor lung tissue or frozen PBMC, was sequenced without any cell sorting. The ends lost 5 bases at V and 4 bases at J; junction bases unmatched: 8. The length of the CDR3 is 16 residues. Germline values: CDR1 MDHEN, CDR2 SYDVKM. Unique molecular identifiers, one per molecule, were present on every TCR cDNA molecule. Each CDR3 protein is one row after TCRdb ran MiXCR on the 5' RACE reads. Seen here are roughly 50,000 distinct CDR3 sequences, roughly 7.6% observed once, and the top ten hold around 13%.

The V gene is TRBV28, the J gene TRBJ1-6; 7 bases are shared with TRBD1. The specimen comprised PBMCs, sampled at surgery. The TCR was taken from a female donor with early-stage non-small cell lung cancer. In nucleotides, the CDR3 is TGTGCCAGCAGTCCCCGACAGGGAATATATAATTCACCCCTCCACTTT. Protein sequence: CASSPRQGIYNSPLHF.